A single TCR beta chain is shown here with its context. Profiling relied on immunoSEQ multiplex PCR, and the TCRdb table lists in-frame clones only, not all of them. The sample records about 360,000 clones, 70% to 90% being singletons. Looked up from germline, CDR1 is SGHAT and CDR2 is FQNNGV. Trimming at V came to 3 bases and at J to 1 base, leaving 5 bases not matched to a gene. This CDR3 is 15 amino acids long. These data are taken from a study of cytomegalovirus exposure and HLA in healthy donors. Sequencing was performed on PBMCs. The chain employs TRBV11-2 and TRBJ1-1; 7 nucleotides align to TRBD1. The sequence was collected from a woman aged 18 to 35 in good health and CMV-seronegative. Here the CDR3 reads CASSFGRQGNTEAFF. DNA for the CDR3: TGTGCCAGCAGCTTCGGAAGACAGGGGAACACTGAAGCTTTCTTT.